These 20 T cell receptor beta chains were sequenced from one sample in a study of T cells in Graves' hyperthyroidism and ophthalmopathy. The investigators amplified TCR beta CDR3 regions from RNA transcripts. Carried out on the TCR CDR3, a first-round RT-PCR used the HTBI primer set. TCRdb reprocessed the multiplex PCR reads via MiXCR and lists one record per CDR3 protein. The table records hundreds of thousands of distinct CDR3 sequences, around 15% of them present only once. The sequenced sample consisted of blood. The receptor set was obtained from a woman younger than 30 with Graves' hyperthyroidism.

The chain has TRBV6-1 and TRBJ1-5, with D unresolved. V lost 5 bases and J 3 bases, leaving 11 bases between the germline ends. The CDR3 loop spans 14 amino acids. CDR1 is MNHNS, CDR2 SASEGT, per germline. CDR3 sequence (DNA): TGTGCCAGCAGTCCCAGCGGGAACAATCAGCCCCAGCATTTT. Translation: CASSPSGNNQPQHF.

The CDR3 nucleotides are TGTGCCAGCAGTACCTACCTCACTAGTACCTCCTACGAGCAGTACTTC. It translates to CASSTYLTSTSYEQYF. The rearrangement uses TRBV27 and TRBJ2-7; TRBD2 is a possible D gene (5 bases). The CDR3 is made up of 16 amino acids. Germline V gives CDR1 MNHEY, CDR2 SMNVEV (reference sequence). The V end was cut by 5 bases, the J end by 0 bases, with 17 bases between.

The count of this clonotype is one. The V call is TRBV19, the J call TRBJ2-7; 9 positions agree with TRBD2. With 6 bases clipped from V and 5 bases from J, the junction kept 8 bases outside the gene matches. This CDR3 comprises 14 residues. Germline lookup yields CDR1 LNHDA and CDR2 SQIVND (reference sequence). The CDR3 loop is CASRRSGSIHEQYF. The CDR3 DNA sequence: TGTGCCAGTAGACGTAGCGGGAGTATCCACGAGCAGTACTTC.

The gene calls are TRBV6-6 and TRBJ2-1, with 11 bases that match TRBD2. Germline lookup yields CDR1 MNHNY and CDR2 SVGAGI (reference sequence). The V segment lost 0 bases and the J segment 6 bases; nucleotides outside the gene matches: 4. The CDR3 extends over 16 amino acids. The CDR3 loop is CASSYSFLAGGNEQFF. The CDR3 DNA sequence: TGTGCCAGCAGTTACTCTTTCCTAGCGGGAGGCAATGAGCAGTTCTTC.

This clonotype was seen many times. The chain joins TRBV12-3 or TRBV12-4 to TRBJ1-1; possibly TRBD1 for D (6 bases). The length of the CDR3 is 15 residues. V was shortened by 6 bases and J by 13 bases, with 27 bases between the two germline ends. Written as DNA, the CDR3 is TGTGCCAGCAGCCACAGCTCCAGACGTGGGGACAATGTTTTCTTT. It encodes CASSHSSRRGDNVFF.

This chain joins TRBV3-1 and TRBJ2-1; 7 nucleotides align to TRBD2. V shed 1 base and J 3 bases; nucleotides not matched to a gene: 12. This CDR3 contains 18 residues. In germline, CDR1 is LGHDT, CDR2 YNNKEL (reference sequence). CDR3 sequence: CASSQGPIREGGYNEQFF. CDR3 nucleotides: TGTGCCAGCAGCCAAGGCCCGATAAGGGAGGGCGGCTACAATGAGCAGTTCTTC.

This clonotype came up a few times. The genes are TRBV4-2 and TRBJ2-7; the match to TRBD2 covers 9 bases. The ends lost 0 bases at V and 0 bases at J; junction bases unmatched: 0. Germline loops: CDR1 LGHNA, CDR2 YNFKEQ. This CDR3 region has 15 residues. In DNA form, the CDR3 reads TGTGCCAGCAGCCAAGATAGCGGGAGCTCCTACGAGCAGTACTTC. This translates into CASSQDSGSSYEQYF.

This clonotype was seen many times. This chain joins TRBV11-2 and TRBJ1-2; D remains unclear. The CDR3 is made up of 13 amino acids. Trimming removed 4 bases at V and 5 bases at J, with 11 bases between. CDR1 SGHAT and CDR2 FQNNGV come from the germline V gene. DNA of the CDR3: TGTGCCAGCAGCTCCTCGGGTGCGTATGGCTACACCTTC. It codes for CASSSSGAYGYTF.

This clonotype was counted ten times or more. The chain employs TRBV7-9 and TRBJ2-1; 7 nucleotides match TRBD2. The CDR3 contains 15 residues. Germline values: CDR1 SEHNR, CDR2 FQNEAQ (reference sequence). Trimming removed 5 bases from V and 6 bases from J; junction bases left unmatched: 10. The chain's CDR3 is CASSLAGTTGNEQFF. CDR3 DNA sequence: TGTGCCAGCAGCCTCGCCGGGACTACGGGCAATGAGCAGTTCTTC.

This clonotype was seen only a few times. The chain uses TRBV7-9 and TRBJ2-3; D is uncertain. Germline values: CDR1 SEHNR, CDR2 FQNEAQ (reference sequence). The CDR3 length is 13 residues. The ends were cut back, 4 bases at V and 5 bases at J, with 10 bases in the middle. Here the CDR3 reads CASSSNEKDTQYF. The CDR3 bases are TGTGCCAGCAGCTCCAATGAAAAAGATACGCAGTATTTT.

This clonotype was counted a few times. Since a much larger clone is just one base distant, this may be a read error. The chain has TRBV11-1 and TRBJ2-5; maybe TRBD1 (6 bases). Germline V lookup: CDR1 SGHAT, CDR2 FQDESV (reference sequence). V lost 5 bases and J 7 bases, leaving 20 bases between the germline ends. The CDR3 runs to 15 residues. CDR3 residues: CASSVTTGPRGTQYF. The CDR3 DNA is TGTGCCAGCAGCGTAACAACAGGGCCCCGGGGGACCCAGTACTTC.

This clonotype was counted once. The V and J genes are TRBV6-5 and TRBJ1-1; D not certain. V lost 0 bases, J lost 11 bases, and 19 bases lay in between. Germline CDR1 MNHEY, CDR2 SVGAGI. The CDR3 covers 15 residues. In DNA form, the CDR3 reads TGTGCCAGCAGTTACTCGAGGTGGAGGGTACCGGTGGCTTTCTTT. Residues: CASSYSRWRVPVAFF.

This clonotype was seen a few times. J is TRBJ2-1 and V is TRBV5-4; possibly TRBD2 for D (6 bases). The CDR3 has 11 amino acids. V gave up 10 bases and J gave up 7 bases, with 12 bases separating them. Germline CDR1 is SGHNT and CDR2 is YYREEE (reference sequence). CDR3 in DNA: TGTGCCTTCGTGGAGGGGAATGAGCAGTTCTTC. It yields the protein CAFVEGNEQFF.

This clonotype was picked up many times. This chain joins TRBV7-9 and TRBJ2-7; D is tentatively TRBD1 or TRBD2 (5 bases each). From germline, CDR1 is SEHNR and CDR2 FQNEAQ (reference sequence). The ends were cut back, 5 bases at V and 7 bases at J, with 12 bases in the middle. CDR3 length equals 12 residues. The CDR3 sequence: CASSPSGREQYF. The CDR3 nucleotides are TGTGCCAGCAGCCCCTCAGGGAGAGAGCAGTACTTC.

The sample holds many counts of this clonotype. The chain joins TRBV5-6 to TRBJ2-5; maybe TRBD1 (5 bases). Trimming removed 3 bases from V and 0 bases from J, with 9 bases in between. The CDR3 length is 14 residues. Germline values: CDR1 SGHDT, CDR2 YYEEEE. CDR3 DNA sequence: TGTGCCAGCAGCTACATGACAGACCAAGAGACCCAGTACTTC. As protein: CASSYMTDQETQYF.

This chain uses TRBV20-1 with TRBJ2-5; 11 bases fit TRBD2. The germline V gene encodes CDR1 DFQATT and CDR2 SNEGSKA (reference sequence). V was pared by 4 bases and J by 4 bases, with 5 bases of the junction left unmatched. The CDR3 runs to 14 residues. The CDR3 DNA follows: TGCAGTGCTATCCAGACTAGCGGGGTAGAGACCCAGTACTTC. Residues: CSAIQTSGVETQYF.

V usage is TRBV29-1 and J usage is TRBJ1-5; the D is unclear. The CDR3 runs 13 residues. Germline V gene lookup returns CDR1 SQVTM and CDR2 ANQGSEA. The V end was cut by 7 bases, the J end by 1 base, with 11 bases between. DNA for the CDR3: TGCAGCGCGCTGGACGGAAGCAATCAGCCCCAGCATTTT. This encodes CSALDGSNQPQHF.

In this sample, this clonotype turned up many times. The chain uses TRBV27 and TRBJ1-6, with TRBD1 matching 8 bases. The CDR3 extends over 14 amino acids. Per the germline V gene, CDR1 is MNHEY and CDR2 is SMNVEV (reference sequence). The V gene end was trimmed by 6 bases and the J gene end by 9 bases; junction bases not matched to a gene: 7. This CDR3 is CASSPTGDRSPLHF. CDR3 sequence (DNA): TGTGCCAGCAGCCCGACAGGGGATCGTTCACCCCTCCACTTT.

The chain uses TRBV19 and TRBJ2-6, with TRBD1 identical over 9 bases. J gave up 3 bases and V 9 bases, and 9 bases lay outside the gene matches. This CDR3 contains 16 residues. CDR1 and CDR2 (germline): LNHDA, SQIVND (reference sequence). DNA for the CDR3: TGTGCCAGCGGACAGGGGAAAGTGAGTGGGGCCAACGTCCTGACTTTC. This translates into CASGQGKVSGANVLTF.

This clonotype came up many times. This sequence joins TRBV2 and TRBJ1-1, with 7 bases identical to TRBD1. Per germline, CDR1 SNHLY and CDR2 FYNNEI. J gave up 1 base and V 6 bases, and 5 bases lay outside the gene matches. CDR3 length: 14 amino acids. The CDR3 DNA follows: TGTGCCAGCAGCGCGCGACAGGGGAACACTGAAGCTTTCTTT. As protein: CASSARQGNTEAFF.